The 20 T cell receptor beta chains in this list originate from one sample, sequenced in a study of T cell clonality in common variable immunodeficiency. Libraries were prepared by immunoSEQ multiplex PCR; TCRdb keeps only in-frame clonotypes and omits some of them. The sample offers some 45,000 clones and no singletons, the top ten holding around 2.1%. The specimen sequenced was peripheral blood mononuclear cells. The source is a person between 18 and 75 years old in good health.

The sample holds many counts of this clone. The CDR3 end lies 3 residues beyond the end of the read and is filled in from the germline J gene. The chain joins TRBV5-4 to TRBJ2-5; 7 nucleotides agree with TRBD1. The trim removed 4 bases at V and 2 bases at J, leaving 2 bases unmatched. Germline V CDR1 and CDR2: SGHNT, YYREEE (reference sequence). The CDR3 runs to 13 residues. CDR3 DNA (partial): TGTGCCAGCAGCCCGGGACAGCAAGAGACC. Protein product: CASSPGQQET. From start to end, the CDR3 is CASSPGQQETQYF.

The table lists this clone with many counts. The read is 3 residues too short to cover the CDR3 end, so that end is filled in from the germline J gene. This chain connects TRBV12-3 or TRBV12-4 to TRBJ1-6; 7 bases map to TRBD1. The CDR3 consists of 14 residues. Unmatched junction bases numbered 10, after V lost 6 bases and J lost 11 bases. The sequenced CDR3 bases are TGTGCCAGCAGCCAGATAACAGGGGAGGCACCC. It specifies CASSQITGEAP. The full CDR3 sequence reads CASSQITGEAPLHF.

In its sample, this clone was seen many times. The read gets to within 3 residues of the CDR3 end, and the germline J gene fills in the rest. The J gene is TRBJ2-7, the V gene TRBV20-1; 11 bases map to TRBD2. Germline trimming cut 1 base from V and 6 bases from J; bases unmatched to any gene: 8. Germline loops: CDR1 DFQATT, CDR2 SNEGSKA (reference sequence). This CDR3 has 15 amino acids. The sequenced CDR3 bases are TGCAGTGCTAGAGCCCGGCGGCTAGCGGGAGGCGAG. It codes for CSARARRLAGGE. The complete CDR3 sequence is CSARARRLAGGEQYF.

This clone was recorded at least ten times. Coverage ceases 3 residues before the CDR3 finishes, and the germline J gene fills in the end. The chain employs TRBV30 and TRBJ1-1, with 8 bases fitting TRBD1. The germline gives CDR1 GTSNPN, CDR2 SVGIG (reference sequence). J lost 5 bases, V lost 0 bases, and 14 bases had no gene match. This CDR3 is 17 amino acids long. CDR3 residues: CAWSVRTGGTLGTEAFF. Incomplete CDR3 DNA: TGTGCCTGGAGTGTACGTACAGGGGGAACCCTAGGGACTGAA.

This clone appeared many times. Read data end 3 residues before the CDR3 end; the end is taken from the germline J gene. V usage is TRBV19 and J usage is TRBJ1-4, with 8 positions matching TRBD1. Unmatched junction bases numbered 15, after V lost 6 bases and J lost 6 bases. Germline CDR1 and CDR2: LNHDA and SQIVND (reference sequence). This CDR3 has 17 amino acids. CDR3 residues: CASRLDRDRVRHEKLFF. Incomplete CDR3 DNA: TGTGCCAGTAGATTGGACAGGGACCGGGTACGGCATGAAAAA.

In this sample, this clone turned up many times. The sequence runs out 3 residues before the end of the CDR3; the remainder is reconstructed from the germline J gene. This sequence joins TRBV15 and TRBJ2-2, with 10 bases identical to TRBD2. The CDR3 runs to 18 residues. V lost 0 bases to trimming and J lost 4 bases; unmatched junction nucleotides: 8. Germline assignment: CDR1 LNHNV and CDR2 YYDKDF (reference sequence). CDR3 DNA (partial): TGTGCCACCAGCAGAGAGCATTCTAGCGGGAGAGGCACCGGGGAG. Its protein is CATSREHSSGRGTGE. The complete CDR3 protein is CATSREHSSGRGTGELFF.

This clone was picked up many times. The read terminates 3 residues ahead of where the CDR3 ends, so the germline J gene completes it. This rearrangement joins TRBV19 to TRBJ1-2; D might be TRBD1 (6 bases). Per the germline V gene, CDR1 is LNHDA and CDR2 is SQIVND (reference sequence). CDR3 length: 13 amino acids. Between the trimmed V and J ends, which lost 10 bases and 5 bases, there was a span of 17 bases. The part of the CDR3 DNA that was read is TGTGCCACCGCGTCCGGGACATATTATGGC. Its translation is CATASGTYYG. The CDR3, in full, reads CATASGTYYGYTF.

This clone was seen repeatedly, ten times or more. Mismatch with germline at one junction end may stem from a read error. CDR3 bases read: TGCGCCAGCAGCCAGAATCCGACAGCTGCTAATGAAAAG. Its translation: CASSQNPTAANEK. From start to end, the CDR3 is CASSQNPTAANEKLFF. V gene TRBV4-2 combines with J gene TRBJ2-2; possibly TRBD1 for D (5 bases). The read falls 3 residues short of the CDR3 end, and the missing part is taken from the germline J gene. Per the germline V gene, CDR1 is LGHNA and CDR2 is YNFKEQ. This CDR3 region has 16 residues.

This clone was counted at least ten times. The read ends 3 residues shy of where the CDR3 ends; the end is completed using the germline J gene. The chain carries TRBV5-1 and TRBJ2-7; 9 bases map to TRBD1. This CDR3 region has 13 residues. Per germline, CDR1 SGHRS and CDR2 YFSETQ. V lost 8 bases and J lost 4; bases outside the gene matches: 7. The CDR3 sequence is CASSRQGDYEQYF. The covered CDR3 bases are TGCGCCAGTAGCAGACAGGGGGATTACGAG. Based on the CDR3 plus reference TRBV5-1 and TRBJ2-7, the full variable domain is KAGVTQTPRYLIKTRGQQVTLSCSPISGHRSVSWYQQTPGQGLQFLFEYFSETQRNKGNFPGRFSGRQFSNSRSEMNVSTLELGDSALYLCASSRQGDYEQYFGPGTRLTVT.

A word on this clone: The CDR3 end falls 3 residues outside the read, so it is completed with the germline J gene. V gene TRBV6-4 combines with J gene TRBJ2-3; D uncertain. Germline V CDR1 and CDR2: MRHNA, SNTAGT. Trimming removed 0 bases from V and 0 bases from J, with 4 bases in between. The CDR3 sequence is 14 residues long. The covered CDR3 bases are TGTGCCAGCAGTGACTCCCTCAGCACAGATACG. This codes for CASSDSLSTDT. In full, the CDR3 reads CASSDSLSTDTQYF.

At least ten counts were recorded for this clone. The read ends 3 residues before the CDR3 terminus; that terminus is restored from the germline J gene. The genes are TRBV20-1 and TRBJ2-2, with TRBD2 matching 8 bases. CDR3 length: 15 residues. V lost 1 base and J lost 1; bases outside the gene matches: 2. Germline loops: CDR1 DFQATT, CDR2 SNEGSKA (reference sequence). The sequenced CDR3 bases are TGCAGTGCTAGAGGGGCGGGAGGGAACACCGGGGAG. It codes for CSARGAGGNTGE. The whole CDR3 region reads CSARGAGGNTGELFF.

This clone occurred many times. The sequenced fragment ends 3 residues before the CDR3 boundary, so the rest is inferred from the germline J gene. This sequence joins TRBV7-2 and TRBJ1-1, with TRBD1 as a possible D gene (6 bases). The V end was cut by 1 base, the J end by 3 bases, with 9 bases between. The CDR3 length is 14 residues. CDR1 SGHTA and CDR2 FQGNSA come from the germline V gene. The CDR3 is CASSLGTAYTEAFF. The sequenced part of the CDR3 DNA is TGTGCCAGCAGCTTAGGGACAGCCTACACTGAA.

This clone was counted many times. This CDR3 reads CASSELQGNSPLHF. CDR3 DNA, as far as it was read: TGTGCCAGCAGTGAATTACAGGGGAATTCACCC. The gene calls are TRBV6-1 and TRBJ1-6; 7 bases match TRBD1. Sequencing ends 3 residues short of the CDR3 end; the germline J gene provides the rest. The CDR3 runs 14 residues. The trim removed 2 bases at V and 7 bases at J, leaving 2 bases unmatched. Germline CDR1 is MNHNS and CDR2 is SASEGT.

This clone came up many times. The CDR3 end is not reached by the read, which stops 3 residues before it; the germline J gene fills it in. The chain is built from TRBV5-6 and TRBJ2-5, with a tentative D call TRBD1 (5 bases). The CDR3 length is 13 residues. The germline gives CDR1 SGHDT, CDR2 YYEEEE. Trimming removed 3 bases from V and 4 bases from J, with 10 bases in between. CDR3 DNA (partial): TGTGCCAGCAGCTCAGGGTTTACAGAGACC. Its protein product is CASSSGFTET. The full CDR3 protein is CASSSGFTETQYF.

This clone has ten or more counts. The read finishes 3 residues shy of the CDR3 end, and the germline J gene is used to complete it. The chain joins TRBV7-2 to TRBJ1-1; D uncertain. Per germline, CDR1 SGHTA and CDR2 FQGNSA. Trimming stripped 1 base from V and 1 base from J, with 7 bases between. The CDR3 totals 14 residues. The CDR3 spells CASSLGAGNTEAFF. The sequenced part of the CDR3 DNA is TGTGCCAGCAGCTTAGGGGCGGGGAACACTGAA.

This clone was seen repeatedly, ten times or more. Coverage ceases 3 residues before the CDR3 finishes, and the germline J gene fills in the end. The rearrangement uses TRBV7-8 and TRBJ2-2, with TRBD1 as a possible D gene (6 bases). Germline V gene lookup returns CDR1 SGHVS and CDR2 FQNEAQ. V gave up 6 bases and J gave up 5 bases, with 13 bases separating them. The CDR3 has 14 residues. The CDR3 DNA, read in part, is TGTGCCAGCAGTAGACAGGAGAGGACCGGGGAG. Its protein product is CASSRQERTGE. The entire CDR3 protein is CASSRQERTGELFF.

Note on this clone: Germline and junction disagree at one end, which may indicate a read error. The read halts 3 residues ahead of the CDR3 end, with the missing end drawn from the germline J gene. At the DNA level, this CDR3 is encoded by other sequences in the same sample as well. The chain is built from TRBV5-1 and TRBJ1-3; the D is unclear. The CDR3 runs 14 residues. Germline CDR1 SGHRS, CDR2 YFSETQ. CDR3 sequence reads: CASREGTSGNTIYF. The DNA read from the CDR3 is TGCGCCAGCAGGGAGGGCACATCTGGAAACACA.

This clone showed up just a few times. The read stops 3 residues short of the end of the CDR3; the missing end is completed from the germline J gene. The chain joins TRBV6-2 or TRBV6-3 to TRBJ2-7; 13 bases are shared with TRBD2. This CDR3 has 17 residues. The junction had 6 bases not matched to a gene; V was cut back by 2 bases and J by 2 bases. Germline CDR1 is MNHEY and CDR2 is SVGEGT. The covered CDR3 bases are TGTGCCAGCAGTTACCCCCAGGGACTAGCGGGGACCTACGAG. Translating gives CASSYPQGLAGTYE. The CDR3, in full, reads CASSYPQGLAGTYEQYF.

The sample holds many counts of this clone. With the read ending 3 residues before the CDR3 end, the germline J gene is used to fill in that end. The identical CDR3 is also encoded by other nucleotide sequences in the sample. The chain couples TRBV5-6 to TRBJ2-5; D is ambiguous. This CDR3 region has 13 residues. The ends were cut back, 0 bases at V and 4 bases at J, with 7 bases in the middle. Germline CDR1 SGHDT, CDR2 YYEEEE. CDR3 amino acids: CASSLGAGETQYF. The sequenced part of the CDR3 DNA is TGTGCCAGCAGCTTGGGGGCCGGAGAGACC. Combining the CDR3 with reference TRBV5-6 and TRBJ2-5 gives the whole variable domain DAGVTQSPTHLIKTRGQQVTLRCSPKSGHDTVSWYQQALGQGPQFIFQYYEEEERQRGNFPDRFSGHQFPNYSSELNVNALLLGDSALYLCASSLGAGETQYFGPGTRLLVL.

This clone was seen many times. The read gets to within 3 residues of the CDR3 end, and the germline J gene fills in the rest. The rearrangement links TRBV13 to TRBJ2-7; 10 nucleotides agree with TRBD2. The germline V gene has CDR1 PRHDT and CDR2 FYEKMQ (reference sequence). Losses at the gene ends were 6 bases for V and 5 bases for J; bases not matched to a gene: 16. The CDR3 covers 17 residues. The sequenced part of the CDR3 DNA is TGTGCCAGCAGTCTTCCGAGCGGGGGGGCTGTAGGGAACGAG. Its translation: CASSLPSGGAVGNE. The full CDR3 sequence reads CASSLPSGGAVGNEQYF.